Shown below are 23 T cell receptor beta chains from a single sample sequenced in a study of T cell changes during pregnancy in multiple sclerosis. Only in-frame clones appear in the TCRdb table, and some are missing; sequencing was by immunoSEQ multiplex PCR. There are 50,000 or so clones in the sample; about nine tenths occur only once, and around 0.5% lies in the top ten. The sequencing here drew on CD4+ T cells from peripheral blood mononuclear cells, taken after pregnancy. The receptors derive from a female donor with multiple sclerosis, enrolled in a pregnancy study.

The chain recombines TRBV5-1 with TRBJ2-2, with TRBD2 identical over 10 bases. CDR3 length: 17 residues. CDR1 is SGHRS and CDR2 is YFSETQ in the germline V gene. V dropped 4 bases and J dropped 0; count of bases not matched to a gene: 6. CDR3 nucleotide sequence: TGCGCCAGCAGCCCCCTGGGACTAGCGCCGAACACCGGGGAGCTGTTTTTT. This gives the protein CASSPLGLAPNTGELFF.

The rearrangement uses TRBV27 and TRBJ2-7, with TRBD1 matching 10 bases. After removal of 6 bases from V and 2 bases from J, the junction contained 4 bases not matched to a gene. The CDR3 is 14 amino acids. Germline V gene sequence: CDR1 MNHEY, CDR2 SMNVEV (reference sequence). CDR3 in amino acids: CASRGGTGAYEQYF. In DNA, the CDR3 is TGTGCCAGCAGAGGTGGGACAGGGGCCTACGAGCAGTACTTC.

This clone appeared once. The rearrangement links TRBV2 to TRBJ2-4; 9 bases agree with TRBD2. CDR1 and CDR2 from the germline V gene are SNHLY and FYNNEI. The J segment lost 8 bases and the V segment lost 7 bases, leaving 9 bases of the junction unmatched. The CDR3 runs to 14 residues. CDR3 nucleotide sequence: TGTGCCAGCAAAAGGCGGGAGGGGGCGGACATTCAGTACTTC. It is translated as CASKRREGADIQYF.

This clone has just one count. This sequence joins TRBV18 and TRBJ2-5; the match to TRBD1 covers 7 bases. The CDR3 extends over 13 amino acids. Germline CDR1 is KGHSH and CDR2 is LQKENI. J lost 1 base, V lost 6 bases, and 2 bases had no gene match. The CDR3 region is CASSRGLQETQYF. In nucleotides, the CDR3 is TGTGCCAGCTCGAGGGGGCTCCAAGAGACCCAGTACTTC.

This clone has just one count. The chain links TRBV5-1 to TRBJ2-1; 13 nucleotides match TRBD2. The germline CDR1 and CDR2 sequences are SGHRS and YFSETQ. V was pared by 4 bases and J by 5 bases, with 6 bases of the junction left unmatched. CDR3 length: 16 residues. CDR3 bases: TGCGCCAGCAGCGGGCCCGGGACTAGCGGGAACAATGAGCAGTTCTTC. Protein product: CASSGPGTSGNNEQFF. Variable domain in full (rest from reference TRBV5-1 and TRBJ2-1): KAGVTQTPRYLIKTRGQQVTLSCSPISGHRSVSWYQQTPGQGLQFLFEYFSETQRNKGNFPGRFSGRQFSNSRSEMNVSTLELGDSALYLCASSGPGTSGNNEQFFGPGTRLTVL.

J is TRBJ2-1 and V is TRBV7-9; 12 positions agree with TRBD1. The CDR3 loop spans 16 amino acids. Germline assignment: CDR1 SEHNR and CDR2 FQNEAQ (reference sequence). The ends lost 5 bases at V and 9 bases at J; junction bases unmatched: 11. The DNA for the CDR3 is TGTGCCAGCAGCCCCAGGTGGGACAGGGGGCTTAGTGAGCAGTTCTTC. Protein product: CASSPRWDRGLSEQFF.

The V gene is TRBV30, the J gene TRBJ2-3; D is ambiguous. Germline lookup yields CDR1 GTSNPN and CDR2 SVGIG (reference sequence). This CDR3 region has 11 residues. V was pared by 0 bases and J by 6 bases, with 4 bases between. CDR3 DNA: TGTGCCTGGAGTGTCAGGGATACGCAGTATTTT. It yields the protein CAWSVRDTQYF.

V and J are TRBV5-3 and TRBJ1-1; D remains ambiguous. TRBV5-3 is an open reading frame whose function is uncertain. The CDR3 runs to 15 residues. V dropped 4 bases and J dropped 1 base, with 14 bases sitting between them. The CDR3 DNA reads as TGTGCCAGAAGCCACCCTCCAACAGCGAACACTGAAGCTTTCTTT. This translates into CARSHPPTANTEAFF.

The sample holds one count of this clone. The CDR3 region is CASSPRGLAGYNEQFF. Written as DNA, the CDR3 is TGTGCCAGCAGCCCCAGGGGACTAGCGGGATACAATGAGCAGTTCTTC. The chain is built from TRBV7-3 and TRBJ2-1; TRBD2 matches 13 bases. This CDR3 has 16 amino acids. Germline CDR1 and CDR2: SGHTA and FQGTGA. V trimming: 5 bases; J trimming: 4 bases; junction bases outside the gene matches: 5.

V and J are TRBV4-2 and TRBJ2-5; tentatively, D is TRBD2 (6 bases). Germline loops: CDR1 LGHNA, CDR2 YNFKEQ. V was cut by 0 bases and J by 6 bases, with 14 bases left in between. The CDR3 runs to 15 residues. CDR3 nucleotide sequence: TGTGCCAGCAGCCAAGATCTTAGCGGTAAGAAGACCCAGTACTTC. Translation: CASSQDLSGKKTQYF.

The genes are TRBV6-1 and TRBJ2-6, with D uncertain. Germline CDR1 MNHNS, CDR2 SASEGT. The V gene lost 7 bases and the J gene lost 0 bases, with 10 bases spanning the gap. The CDR3 totals 15 residues. Written as DNA, the CDR3 is TGTGCCAGCACGCGAGAGAGCTCTGGGGCCAACGTCCTGACTTTC. Its translation: CASTRESSGANVLTF.

J is TRBJ2-2 and V is TRBV18, with TRBD2 identical over 13 bases. V was pared by 1 base and J by 0 bases, with 5 bases of the junction left unmatched. The CDR3 has 19 amino acids. Per the germline V gene, CDR1 is KGHSH and CDR2 is LQKENI. The CDR3: CASSPRGLAGFANTGELFF. CDR3 nucleotides: TGTGCCAGCTCACCACGGGGACTAGCGGGATTCGCGAACACCGGGGAGCTGTTTTTT.

This rearrangement joins TRBV2 to TRBJ1-5; the D is unclear. V lost 2 bases and J 0 bases, leaving 8 bases between the germline ends. The CDR3 has 15 residues. In germline, CDR1 is SNHLY, CDR2 FYNNEI. The CDR3 DNA follows: TGTGCCAGCAGTGAATCTTCGGGTAGCAATCAGCCCCAGCATTTT. Its translation is CASSESSGSNQPQHF.

V gene TRBV7-9 combines with J gene TRBJ2-2; D is perhaps TRBD2 (6 bases). CDR3 length: 15 residues. Trimming cost V 6 bases and J 1 base, with 12 bases left between them. The germline V gene encodes CDR1 SEHNR and CDR2 FQNEAQ (reference sequence). CDR3 loop: CASRGDWLNTGELFF. As DNA, the CDR3 is TGTGCCAGCAGGGGGGACTGGCTGAACACCGGGGAGCTGTTTTTT.

The CDR3 here is CASRLTGADTQYF. In DNA, the CDR3 is TGTGCCAGCAGATTGACAGGGGCAGATACGCAGTATTTT. The rearrangement links TRBV6-6 to TRBJ2-3; 8 nucleotides align to TRBD1. The J segment lost 4 bases and the V segment lost 6 bases, leaving 3 bases of the junction unmatched. This CDR3 is built from 13 residues. The germline CDR1 and CDR2 sequences are MNHNY and SVGAGI (reference sequence).

The V gene is TRBV27, the J gene TRBJ1-2; 8 bases fit TRBD1. Germline values: CDR1 MNHEY, CDR2 SMNVEV (reference sequence). The CDR3 extends over 15 amino acids. Trimming removed 0 bases from V and 7 bases from J; junction bases left unmatched: 7. The CDR3 is CASSLSRGQGGGYTF. The CDR3 region has the DNA TGTGCCAGCAGTTTATCCCGTGGACAGGGCGGTGGCTACACCTTC.

J is TRBJ2-3 and V is TRBV7-8; D is uncertain. There are 14 residues in the CDR3. V was trimmed by 4 bases and J by 1 base, leaving 9 bases between them. The germline V gene encodes CDR1 SGHVS and CDR2 FQNEAQ. CDR3 sequence reads: CASSSSARTDTQYF. The DNA for the CDR3 is TGTGCCAGCAGCTCCAGCGCGCGCACAGATACGCAGTATTTT.

This rearrangement joins TRBV30 to TRBJ2-1; D call uncertain. V lost 6 bases, J lost 0 bases, and 12 bases lay in between. The CDR3 totals 14 residues. The germline V gene encodes CDR1 GTSNPN and CDR2 SVGIG (reference sequence). The DNA for the CDR3 is TGTGCCTGTAATCAAAGGAGCTCCTACAATGAGCAGTTCTTC. Translating gives CACNQRSSYNEQFF.

This sequence joins TRBV28 and TRBJ2-7; 8 bases are a match to TRBD2. This CDR3 is 15 amino acids long. CDR1 and CDR2 (germline): MDHEN, SYDVKM. V shed 3 bases and J 5 bases; nucleotides not matched to a gene: 9. For the CDR3, the DNA is TGTGCCAGCAGTTTCTTAGTCACGGGGGGGAACGAGCAGTACTTC. It encodes CASSFLVTGGNEQYF. Full variable domain (missing parts from reference TRBV28 and TRBJ2-7): DVKVTQSSRYLVKRTGEKVFLECVQDMDHENMFWYRQDPGLGLRLIYFSYDVKMKEKGDIPEGYSVSREKKERFSLILESASTNQTSMYLCASSFLVTGGNEQYFGPGTRLTVT.

V is TRBV14 and J is TRBJ2-3, with 8 bases identical to TRBD1. The CDR3 totals 16 residues. V dropped 0 bases and J dropped 3; count of bases not matched to a gene: 5. CDR1 and CDR2 (germline): SGHDN, FVKESK. For the CDR3, the DNA is TGTGCCAGCAGCCAAGATCTAGGACAGGGTACAGATACGCAGTATTTT. Translation gives CASSQDLGQGTDTQYF.

This rearrangement joins TRBV10-3 to TRBJ2-5; perhaps TRBD1 as D (5 bases). Trimming cost V 8 bases and J 5 bases, with 15 bases left between them. Germline V gives CDR1 ENHRY, CDR2 SYGVKD. The CDR3 has 13 amino acids. The CDR3 nucleotides are TGTGCCATCCAGGGTGTAGGGTGGGAGACCCAGTACTTC. Protein: CAIQGVGWETQYF.

V is TRBV5-1 and J is TRBJ2-2, with TRBD2 matching 11 bases. The CDR3 is 16 residues long. Germline V gives CDR1 SGHRS, CDR2 YFSETQ. V lost 0 bases, J lost 7 bases, and 5 bases stayed unmatched. The CDR3 coding sequence is TGCGCCAGCAGCTTGGGTGTCGGGACTAGCGGCGGGGAGCTGTTTTTT. It codes for CASSLGVGTSGGELFF.

This chain uses TRBV7-9 with TRBJ2-3; TRBD2 might be the D (6 bases). In germline, CDR1 is SEHNR, CDR2 FQNEAQ (reference sequence). The CDR3 contains 16 residues. V gave up 5 bases and J gave up 0 bases, with 15 bases separating them. The CDR3 loop reads CASSKNSGTSTDTQYF. CDR3 nucleotide sequence: TGTGCCAGCAGCAAAAATAGCGGTACTAGCACAGATACGCAGTATTTT. The full variable domain, completed using reference TRBV7-9 and TRBJ2-3, is DTGVSQNPRHKITKRGQNVTFRCDPISEHNRLYWYRQTLGQGPEFLTYFQNEAQLEKSRLLSDRFSAERPKGSFSTLEIQRTEQGDSAMYLCASSKNSGTSTDTQYFGPGTRLTVL.